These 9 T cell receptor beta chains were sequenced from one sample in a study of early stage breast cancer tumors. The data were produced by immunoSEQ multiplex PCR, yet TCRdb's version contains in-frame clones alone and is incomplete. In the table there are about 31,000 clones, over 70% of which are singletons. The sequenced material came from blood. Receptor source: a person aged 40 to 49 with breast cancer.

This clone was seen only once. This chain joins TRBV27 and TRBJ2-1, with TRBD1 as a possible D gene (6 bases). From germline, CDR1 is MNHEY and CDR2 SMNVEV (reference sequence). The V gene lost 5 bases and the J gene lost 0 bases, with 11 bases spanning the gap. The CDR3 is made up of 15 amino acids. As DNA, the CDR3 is TGTGCCAGCAGTCCACTCAGGGGCTCCTACAATGAGCAGTTCTTC. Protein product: CASSPLRGSYNEQFF.

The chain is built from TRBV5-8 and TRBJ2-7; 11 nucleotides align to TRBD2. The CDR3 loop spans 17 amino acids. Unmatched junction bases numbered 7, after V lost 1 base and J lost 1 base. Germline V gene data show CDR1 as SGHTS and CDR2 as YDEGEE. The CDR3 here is CASSLPGRLAGSYEQYF. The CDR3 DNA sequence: TGTGCCAGCAGCTTGCCGGGGAGACTAGCGGGATCCTACGAGCAGTACTTC.

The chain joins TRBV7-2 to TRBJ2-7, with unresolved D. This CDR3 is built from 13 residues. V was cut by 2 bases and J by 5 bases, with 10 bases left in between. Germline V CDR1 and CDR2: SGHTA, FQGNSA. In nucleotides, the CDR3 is TGTGCCAGCAGCTTAAATGATGGGGACGAGCAGTACTTC. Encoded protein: CASSLNDGDEQYF.

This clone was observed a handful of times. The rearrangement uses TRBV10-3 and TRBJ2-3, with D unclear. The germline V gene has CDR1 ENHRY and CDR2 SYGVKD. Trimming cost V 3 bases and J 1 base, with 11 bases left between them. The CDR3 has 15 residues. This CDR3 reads CAISEGSLGTDTQYF. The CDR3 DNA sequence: TGTGCCATCAGTGAAGGCAGTCTGGGCACAGATACGCAGTATTTT.

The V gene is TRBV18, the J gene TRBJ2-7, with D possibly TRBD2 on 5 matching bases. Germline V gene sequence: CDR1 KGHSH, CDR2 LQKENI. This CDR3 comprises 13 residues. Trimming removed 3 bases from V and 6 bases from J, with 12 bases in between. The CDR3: CASSPGIGPEQYF. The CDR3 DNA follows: TGTGCCAGCTCACCCGGGATCGGCCCCGAGCAGTACTTC.

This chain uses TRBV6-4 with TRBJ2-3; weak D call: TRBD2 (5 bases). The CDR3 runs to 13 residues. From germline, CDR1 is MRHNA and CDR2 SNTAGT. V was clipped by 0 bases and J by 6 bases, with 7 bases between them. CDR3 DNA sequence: TGTGCCAGCAGTGACTCATGGAGGGATACGCAGTATTTT. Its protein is CASSDSWRDTQYF.

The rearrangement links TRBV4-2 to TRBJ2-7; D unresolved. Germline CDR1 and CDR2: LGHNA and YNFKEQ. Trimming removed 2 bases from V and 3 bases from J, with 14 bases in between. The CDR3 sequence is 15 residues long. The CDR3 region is CASSQPGGLGYEQYF. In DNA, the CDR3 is TGTGCCAGCAGCCAACCTGGCGGTCTAGGCTACGAGCAGTACTTC.

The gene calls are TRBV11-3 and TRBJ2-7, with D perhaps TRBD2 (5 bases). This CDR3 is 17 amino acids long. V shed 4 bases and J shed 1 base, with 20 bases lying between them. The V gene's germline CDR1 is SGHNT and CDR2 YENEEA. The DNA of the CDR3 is TGTGCCAGCAGCTCTCACCCACTAGGCTTTGTGTCCTACGAGCAGTACTTC. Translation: CASSSHPLGFVSYEQYF.

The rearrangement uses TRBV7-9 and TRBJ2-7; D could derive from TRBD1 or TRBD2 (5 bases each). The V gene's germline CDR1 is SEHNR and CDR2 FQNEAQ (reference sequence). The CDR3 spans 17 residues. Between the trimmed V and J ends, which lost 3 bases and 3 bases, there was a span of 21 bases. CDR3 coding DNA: TGTGCCAGCAGCTTGTGGGGGTGGGGAATAGACGACTACGAGCAGTACTTC. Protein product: CASSLWGWGIDDYEQYF.